Listed below are T cell receptor beta chains from one sample, sequenced in a study of cytomegalovirus exposure and HLA in healthy donors. Libraries were prepared by immunoSEQ multiplex PCR; TCRdb keeps only in-frame clonotypes and omits some of them. In the table there are 120,000 to 150,000 clones, 70% to 75% of which are singletons. Sequencing was carried out using PBMCs. The receptors derive from a middle-aged woman in good health and CMV-seronegative. Both conserved end residues are part of each CDR3. The D gene is left open where the match is weak. Clone size is not always given. Where it is, it says once, few, many or a class for expanded clones.

abundance: few
v_gene: TRBV6-5
j_gene: TRBJ1-6
d_gene: -
CDR3nt: TGTGCCAGCAGTTACTCGAGTACAGGGACTAATTCACCCCTCCACTTT
CDR3aa: CASSYSSTGTNSPLHF

abundance: -
v_gene: TRBV5-1
j_gene: TRBJ1-1
d_gene: TRBD1
CDR3nt: TGCGCCAGCGCTATGGGGACAGTGAACACTGAAGCTTTCTTT
CDR3aa: CASAMGTVNTEAFF

abundance: -
v_gene: TRBV6-1
j_gene: TRBJ2-4
d_gene: TRBD1
CDR3nt: TGTGCCAGCAGTGATGGACAGGGATGGAAGATAGCCAAAAACATTCAGTACTTC
CDR3aa: CASSDGQGWKIAKNIQYF

abundance: -
v_gene: TRBV5-1
j_gene: TRBJ1-6
d_gene: TRBD1
CDR3nt: TGCGCCAGCAGCCTGGGACAGCAAAATTCACCCCTCCACTTT
CDR3aa: CASSLGQQNSPLHF

abundance: -
v_gene: TRBV14
j_gene: TRBJ1-4
d_gene: -
CDR3nt: TGTGCCAGCAGCCGCACGGGGGAGGGACCGGAAAAACTGTTTTTT
CDR3aa: CASSRTGEGPEKLFF

abundance: -
v_gene: TRBV6-5
j_gene: TRBJ1-2
d_gene: TRBD1
CDR3nt: TGTGCCAGCAGTCGATTGGGACAGGGCTCCTATGGCTACACCTTC
CDR3aa: CASSRLGQGSYGYTF

abundance: -
v_gene: TRBV28
j_gene: TRBJ1-2
d_gene: -
CDR3nt: TGTGCCAGCAGTTTAAACCGGGTCAGGGAAGGCCGTGGCTACACCTTC
CDR3aa: CASSLNRVREGRGYTF

abundance: few
v_gene: TRBV9
j_gene: TRBJ2-3
d_gene: TRBD2
CDR3nt: TGTGCCAGCAGCGTATTGGGGGGGTCGGATACGCAGTATTTT
CDR3aa: CASSVLGGSDTQYF

abundance: -
v_gene: TRBV2
j_gene: TRBJ2-2
d_gene: TRBD2
CDR3nt: TGTGCCAGCAAGGCCGGGACTAGCGGGGGCGGGGAGCTGTTTTTT
CDR3aa: CASKAGTSGGGELFF

abundance: -
v_gene: TRBV11-2
j_gene: TRBJ2-1
d_gene: TRBD1
CDR3nt: TGTGCCAGCAGCATGAACTGGGACAGGGGCAACAATGAGCAGTTCTTC
CDR3aa: CASSMNWDRGNNEQFF

abundance: -
v_gene: TRBV7-7
j_gene: TRBJ2-2
d_gene: TRBD1
CDR3nt: TGTGCTAGCAGCCGAGGTATGGCAGGGGGCCACACCGGGGAGCTGTTTTTT
CDR3aa: CASSRGMAGGHTGELFF

abundance: -
v_gene: TRBV15
j_gene: TRBJ1-2
d_gene: -
CDR3nt: TGTGCCACCAGCAGGCCCCCTGGAGCTAACTATGGCTACACCTTC
CDR3aa: CATSRPPGANYGYTF

abundance: -
v_gene: TRBV19
j_gene: TRBJ1-4
d_gene: TRBD1
CDR3nt: TGTGCCAGTACGAGGGGGCCGACTAATGAAAAACTGTTTTTT
CDR3aa: CASTRGPTNEKLFF

abundance: once
v_gene: TRBV15
j_gene: TRBJ2-1
d_gene: TRBD2
CDR3nt: TGTGCAACCGAGGGAACGGGGGGGCGGTACAATGAGCAGTTCTTC
CDR3aa: CATEGTGGRYNEQFF

abundance: -
v_gene: TRBV4-1
j_gene: TRBJ1-5
d_gene: -
CDR3nt: TGCGCCAGCAGCCAAGTGCTTCCGGGCAATCAGCCCCAGCATTTT
CDR3aa: CASSQVLPGNQPQHF

abundance: once
v_gene: TRBV6-1
j_gene: TRBJ2-1
d_gene: TRBD2
CDR3nt: TGTGCCAGCAGTGAGATTTTAGCGGGGGGTTACAATGAGCAGTTCTTC
CDR3aa: CASSEILAGGYNEQFF

abundance: few
v_gene: TRBV12-5
j_gene: TRBJ1-1
d_gene: -
CDR3nt: TGTGCTAGTGGTCTAGACAGGATGCCGGGAGAAGCTTTCTTT
CDR3aa: CASGLDRMPGEAFF

abundance: -
v_gene: TRBV21-1
j_gene: TRBJ1-6
d_gene: -
CDR3nt: TGTGCCAGCACCTACTTCGGAGGGGCCCACCATTCCCTCCACTTT
CDR3aa: CASTYFGGAHHSLHF

abundance: -
v_gene: TRBV4-3
j_gene: TRBJ1-1
d_gene: -
CDR3nt: TGCGCCAGCAGCCAAGATCTGCGGGCCGAGCGCGTTAACACTGAAGCTTTCTTT
CDR3aa: CASSQDLRAERVNTEAFF

abundance: once
v_gene: TRBV7-6
j_gene: TRBJ2-2
d_gene: -
CDR3nt: TGTGCCAGCAGCTTAATGCGGGGGCACGGGGAGCTGTTTTTT
CDR3aa: CASSLMRGHGELFF

abundance: -
v_gene: TRBV9
j_gene: TRBJ2-1
d_gene: TRBD2
CDR3nt: TGTGCCAGCAGCTCCCAAATAGCGGGGGGCCACAATGAGCAGTTCTTC
CDR3aa: CASSSQIAGGHNEQFF

abundance: -
v_gene: TRBV5-6
j_gene: TRBJ1-5
d_gene: -
CDR3nt: TGTGCCAGCAGCCCCGGGGGTCATCAGCCCCAGCATTTT
CDR3aa: CASSPGGHQPQHF

abundance: -
v_gene: TRBV9
j_gene: TRBJ1-1
d_gene: -
CDR3nt: TGTGCCAGCAGCGTAAATAAGAACACTGAAGCTTTCTTT
CDR3aa: CASSVNKNTEAFF

abundance: -
v_gene: TRBV7-9
j_gene: TRBJ1-5
d_gene: -
CDR3nt: TGTGCCAGCAGCCTCGACTCTACTGGACAGCCCCAGCATTTT
CDR3aa: CASSLDSTGQPQHF

abundance: -
v_gene: TRBV27
j_gene: TRBJ1-1
d_gene: TRBD1
CDR3nt: TGTGCCAGCAGCCCGGGACAGGGGGTTCCTGCTTTCTTT
CDR3aa: CASSPGQGVPAFF

abundance: -
v_gene: TRBV19
j_gene: TRBJ2-2
d_gene: -
CDR3nt: TGTGCCAGTAGTATAGTTCACGGGGAGCTGTTTTTT
CDR3aa: CASSIVHGELFF

abundance: few
v_gene: TRBV5-1
j_gene: TRBJ2-1
d_gene: TRBD2
CDR3nt: TGCGCCAGCAGCTCGACTAGCGGGGGTCTCAATGAGCAGTTCTTC
CDR3aa: CASSSTSGGLNEQFF

abundance: -
v_gene: TRBV9
j_gene: TRBJ1-2
d_gene: -
CDR3nt: TGTGCCAGCAGCCCCAGGAATAACTATGGCTACACCTTC
CDR3aa: CASSPRNNYGYTF

abundance: few
v_gene: TRBV2
j_gene: TRBJ1-5
d_gene: -
CDR3nt: TGTGCCAGCCAAAATCGGGGGTTCCAGCATTTT
CDR3aa: CASQNRGFQHF

abundance: -
v_gene: TRBV11-3
j_gene: TRBJ2-1
d_gene: -
CDR3nt: TGTGCCAGCAGCTTAGGGGGCTCTAGGAAGCAGTTCTTC
CDR3aa: CASSLGGSRKQFF

abundance: -
v_gene: TRBV5-1
j_gene: TRBJ2-3
d_gene: -
CDR3nt: TGCGCCAGCAGCTTGGTTTCTAGCACAGATACGCAGTATTTT
CDR3aa: CASSLVSSTDTQYF

abundance: -
v_gene: TRBV7-8
j_gene: TRBJ1-1
d_gene: TRBD1
CDR3nt: TGTGCCAGTACCCAGGGGGCGTACACTGAAGCTTTCTTT
CDR3aa: CASTQGAYTEAFF

abundance: -
v_gene: TRBV27
j_gene: TRBJ1-1
d_gene: TRBD1
CDR3nt: TGTGCCAGCAGTTTAAGGGTGACAGGGGTGGGCACTGAAGCTTTCTTT
CDR3aa: CASSLRVTGVGTEAFF

abundance: few
v_gene: TRBV9
j_gene: TRBJ2-3
d_gene: TRBD2
CDR3nt: TGTGCCAGCAGCGTAGAGGGTAGCGGGGGTTACACAGATACGCAGTATTTT
CDR3aa: CASSVEGSGGYTDTQYF

abundance: -
v_gene: TRBV9
j_gene: TRBJ1-1
d_gene: -
CDR3nt: TGTGTATCCACCGGGACTCTGAACACTGAAGCTTTCTTT
CDR3aa: CVSTGTLNTEAFF

abundance: -
v_gene: TRBV5-4
j_gene: TRBJ1-2
d_gene: -
CDR3nt: TGTGCCAGCAGCACGGAGGCAGAGATCTATGGCTACACCTTC
CDR3aa: CASSTEAEIYGYTF

abundance: -
v_gene: TRBV10-3
j_gene: TRBJ1-6
d_gene: TRBD1
CDR3nt: TGTGCCATCGCCCCGGGACAGGGTAATTCACCCCTCCACTTT
CDR3aa: CAIAPGQGNSPLHF

abundance: -
v_gene: TRBV27
j_gene: TRBJ2-5
d_gene: TRBD2
CDR3nt: TGTGCCAGCAGTTTAGCGGGGGGGATCGGGACCCAGTACTTC
CDR3aa: CASSLAGGIGTQYF

abundance: -
v_gene: TRBV5-6
j_gene: TRBJ1-1
d_gene: -
CDR3nt: TGTGCCAGCAGCAGCTACAGGGAGGGAACGACTGAAGCTTTCTTT
CDR3aa: CASSSYREGTTEAFF

abundance: -
v_gene: TRBV2
j_gene: TRBJ1-6
d_gene: -
CDR3nt: TGTGCCAACCACGGGCGAGGGAATTCACCCCTCCACTTT
CDR3aa: CANHGRGNSPLHF

abundance: -
v_gene: TRBV7-2
j_gene: TRBJ2-3
d_gene: -
CDR3nt: TGTGCCAGCAGCTTAGAGCGGGTAAATACGCAGTATTTT
CDR3aa: CASSLERVNTQYF

abundance: -
v_gene: TRBV28
j_gene: TRBJ1-2
d_gene: -
CDR3nt: TGTGCCAGCAGGAAACAGGGAAGGTATGGCTACACCTTC
CDR3aa: CASRKQGRYGYTF

abundance: -
v_gene: TRBV7-9
j_gene: TRBJ2-7
d_gene: -
CDR3nt: TGTGCCAGCAGCCCAGTCGTAAGACAGGACCTCTACGAGCAGTACTTC
CDR3aa: CASSPVVRQDLYEQYF

abundance: once
v_gene: TRBV6-4
j_gene: TRBJ1-4
d_gene: -
CDR3nt: TGTGCCAGCGGCAGAAAAGGGAGGTGCGAAAAACTGTTTTTT
CDR3aa: CASGRKGRCEKLFF

abundance: -
v_gene: TRBV27
j_gene: TRBJ1-2
d_gene: TRBD1
CDR3nt: TGTGCCAGCAGTCCGACGACAGGGTTTGGTGGCTACACCTTC
CDR3aa: CASSPTTGFGGYTF

abundance: -
v_gene: TRBV5-1
j_gene: TRBJ2-3
d_gene: TRBD1
CDR3nt: TGCGCCAGCAGCCTTGGTGAGGGGGCGAGTAGCACAGATACGCAGTATTTT
CDR3aa: CASSLGEGASSTDTQYF

abundance: -
v_gene: TRBV4-1
j_gene: TRBJ2-5
d_gene: -
CDR3nt: TGCGCCAGCAGCCAAGGTACGGTGGAGACCCAGTACTTC
CDR3aa: CASSQGTVETQYF

abundance: -
v_gene: TRBV15
j_gene: TRBJ1-2
d_gene: -
CDR3nt: TGTGCCACCAGCAGAGAGCAGGGAAGGTATGGCTACACCTTC
CDR3aa: CATSREQGRYGYTF

abundance: -
v_gene: TRBV5-1
j_gene: TRBJ1-6
d_gene: -
CDR3nt: TGCGCCAGCAGCTTGGCGACAGGCGACAATTCACCCCTCCACTTT
CDR3aa: CASSLATGDNSPLHF

abundance: -
v_gene: TRBV5-1
j_gene: TRBJ2-1
d_gene: TRBD2
CDR3nt: TGCGCCAGCAGCTTGCAAACTAGCGGGTCCTACAATGAGCAGTTCTTC
CDR3aa: CASSLQTSGSYNEQFF

abundance: -
v_gene: TRBV6-1
j_gene: TRBJ1-1
d_gene: TRBD1
CDR3nt: TGTGCCAGCACTGAGGGACAGGGGAATACTGAAGCTTTCTTT
CDR3aa: CASTEGQGNTEAFF

abundance: -
v_gene: TRBV7-3
j_gene: TRBJ2-1
d_gene: -
CDR3nt: TGTGCCAGCAGCCCAGGACAGAAGTGGAATGAGCAGTTCTTC
CDR3aa: CASSPGQKWNEQFF

abundance: -
v_gene: TRBV27
j_gene: TRBJ1-6
d_gene: -
CDR3nt: TGTGCCAGCAGTACAAACAGCAATTCACCCCTCCACTTT
CDR3aa: CASSTNSNSPLHF

abundance: -
v_gene: TRBV11-2
j_gene: TRBJ2-2
d_gene: TRBD1
CDR3nt: TGTGCCAGCAGCTCAAGGACAGGGTTAACCGGGGAGCTGTTTTTT
CDR3aa: CASSSRTGLTGELFF

abundance: -
v_gene: TRBV7-2
j_gene: TRBJ1-2
d_gene: TRBD1
CDR3nt: TGTGCCAGCAGCTCGGGACAGAACTATGGCTACACCTTC
CDR3aa: CASSSGQNYGYTF

abundance: once
v_gene: TRBV5-5
j_gene: TRBJ1-2
d_gene: -
CDR3nt: TGTGCCAGCAGCCCAACAGGGATTTCAGTGGATGGCTACACCTTC
CDR3aa: CASSPTGISVDGYTF

abundance: -
v_gene: TRBV9
j_gene: TRBJ2-3
d_gene: -
CDR3nt: TGTGCCAGCAGTATTCGTGGGGCTGGCGCAGATACGCAGTATTTT
CDR3aa: CASSIRGAGADTQYF

abundance: -
v_gene: TRBV10-3
j_gene: TRBJ2-7
d_gene: TRBD1
CDR3nt: TGTGCCATCACTCGAGACAGGGGGTCTTACGAGCAGTACTTC
CDR3aa: CAITRDRGSYEQYF